This TCR beta chain comes out of a study of blood T cell repertoires in COVID-19. Whole-study context: Whether acute or convalescent, the COVID-19 samples came from the United States, Italy and Spain. T cells, B-cell-depleted T cells, or PBMCs provided the cDNA or gDNA that served as material.

Per the study methods: Estimated nucleated cell counts came from reference gene primer amplification. Some clones are missing from TCRdb's copy, which holds only in-frame ones; the method was immunoSEQ multiplex PCR. The V and J calls and the clone size are those of that table, but D and trimming were determined from the DNA. Among 150,000 or so clones listed, about 86% were seen once. The CDR3 covers 17 residues. The germline V gene encodes CDR1 LGHDT and CDR2 YNNKEL (reference sequence). J lost 0 bases, V lost 4 bases, and 6 bases had no gene match. The TCR was taken from a man aged 50 or older with active or convalescent COVID-19. The gene calls are TRBV3-1 (or the pseudogene TRBV3-2) and TRBJ1-4, with 9 nucleotides matching TRBD1. The sample consisted of peripheral blood. CDR3 in amino acids: CASSPGDRVATNEKLFF. For the CDR3, the DNA is TGTGCCAGCAGCCCAGGGGACAGGGTCGCAACTAATGAAAAACTGTTTTTT.